Below are 21 T cell receptor beta chains sequenced from a single sample in a study of OX40 agonist ivuxolimab in advanced cancers. Some clones are missing from TCRdb's copy, which holds only in-frame ones; the method was immunoSEQ multiplex PCR. The sample lists roughly 50,000 clones, approximately 90% occurring once. Sequences were derived from CD4+ or CD8+ T cells sorted from blood, sampled in a trial of the OX40 agonist ivuxolimab. The receptors shown here come from an adult with an advanced solid tumor such as melanoma, head and neck, liver or kidney cancer.

This chain joins TRBV7-3 and TRBJ2-5; D unclear. The germline V gene has CDR1 SGHTA and CDR2 FQGTGA. This CDR3 has 14 residues. V lost 3 bases to trimming and J lost 7 bases, with 15 bases between them. The CDR3 sequence is CASSFLGAPGTQYF. The CDR3 nucleotides read TGTGCCAGCAGCTTCCTTGGAGCGCCGGGGACCCAGTACTTC.

The chain employs TRBV10-2 and TRBJ2-7, with D possibly TRBD1 on 6 matching bases. The germline V gene encodes CDR1 WSHSY and CDR2 SAAADI. Trimming left V 0 bases short and J 6 bases short, with 12 bases between. This CDR3 comprises 14 residues. The CDR3 DNA is TGCGCCAGCAGTGAGTCGGGGGCTAGCTCCGAGCAGTACTTC. Translating gives CASSESGASSEQYF.

The chain employs TRBV4-3 and TRBJ1-1, with unresolved D. The CDR3 loop spans 13 amino acids. V was pared by 4 bases and J by 7 bases, with 13 bases between. Germline V gene lookup returns CDR1 LGHNA and CDR2 YSLEER. The CDR3 coding sequence is TGCGCCAGCAGCCCCGGCTCCTCAAGTGAAGCTTTCTTT. Its translation: CASSPGSSSEAFF.

This chain links TRBV27 with TRBJ1-5; D is unclear. This CDR3 has 13 residues. The germline CDR1 and CDR2 sequences are MNHEY and SMNVEV (reference sequence). The germline V and J ends were trimmed by 3 bases and 5 bases, with 8 bases remaining between them. The CDR3 loop reads CASSLNIYQPQHF. CDR3 sequence (DNA): TGTGCCAGCAGTTTGAATATCTATCAGCCCCAGCATTTT.

The chain recombines TRBV6-4 with TRBJ1-1, with D tentatively TRBD1 (6 bases). V was cut by 4 bases and J by 1 base, with 7 bases left in between. CDR1 is MRHNA, CDR2 SNTAGT, per germline. This CDR3 comprises 13 residues. The CDR3 region is CASSVRGNTEAFF. The CDR3 bases are TGTGCCAGCAGTGTCAGGGGGAACACTGAAGCTTTCTTT.

In its sample, this clone was seen a few times. The chain has TRBV27 and TRBJ1-2; the D is unclear. V was pared by 4 bases and J by 4 bases, with 7 bases between. Germline values: CDR1 MNHEY, CDR2 SMNVEV (reference sequence). The CDR3 is 12 amino acids. In DNA form, the CDR3 reads TGTGCCAGCAGTTCCTCGCTCTATGGCTACACCTTC. Amino acid sequence: CASSSSLYGYTF.

The V gene is TRBV9, the J gene TRBJ2-4; TRBD1 aligns across 8 bases. V shed 3 bases and J 3 bases; nucleotides not matched to a gene: 5. The CDR3 consists of 15 residues. In germline, CDR1 is SGDLS, CDR2 YYNGEE. CDR3 DNA: TGTGCCAGCAGCGGCGACAGGGGAAGCAAAAACATTCAGTACTTC. The encoded protein is CASSGDRGSKNIQYF.

V and J are TRBV11-2 and TRBJ2-5; D is unclear. The germline V gene encodes CDR1 SGHAT and CDR2 FQNNGV. There are 14 residues in the CDR3. The V gene lost 1 base and the J gene lost 5 bases, with 11 bases spanning the gap. Here the CDR3 DNA reads TGTGCCAGCAGCTTAGGATGGGTCGGGGAGACCCAGTACTTC. Its translation is CASSLGWVGETQYF. Full variable domain (rest looked up from reference TRBV11-2 and TRBJ2-5): EAGVAQSPRYKIIEKRQSVAFWCNPISGHATLYWYQQILGQGPKLLIQFQNNGVVDDSQLPKDRFSAERLKGVDSTLKIQPAKLEDSAVYLCASSLGWVGETQYFGPGTRLLVL.

V gene TRBV6-5 combines with J gene TRBJ2-4; 8 bases line up with TRBD1. The CDR3 sequence is 14 residues long. The V segment lost 2 bases and the J segment 7 bases; nucleotides outside the gene matches: 4. CDR1 and CDR2 from the germline V gene are MNHEY and SVGAGI. CDR3 DNA: TGTGCCAGCAGTTACGGGCAGGGGGCGAACATTCAGTACTTC. Translation: CASSYGQGANIQYF.

The chain has TRBV7-8 and TRBJ2-1; D might be TRBD2 (6 bases). CDR3 size: 16 residues. In germline, CDR1 is SGHVS, CDR2 FQNEAQ. V lost 2 bases, J lost 5 bases, and 16 bases lay in between. The DNA of the CDR3 is TGTGCCAGCAGCTTATTTGCGGCGGGGTACAACAATGAGCAGTTCTTC. Its translation: CASSLFAAGYNNEQFF. Together with reference TRBV7-8 and TRBJ2-1, the CDR3 gives the full variable domain: GAGVSQSPRYKVAKRGQDVALRCDPISGHVSLFWYQQALGQGPEFLTYFQNEAQLDKSGLPSDRFFAERPEGSVSTLKIQRTQQEDSAVYLCASSLFAAGYNNEQFFGPGTRLTVL.

V gene TRBV6-5 combines with J gene TRBJ2-5, with D perhaps matching TRBD1 (5 bases). Trimming shortened V by 7 bases and J by 4 bases, and 13 bases separated the two germline ends. Germline assignment: CDR1 MNHEY and CDR2 SVGAGI. This CDR3 comprises 13 residues. The CDR3 here is CASTPDSGETQYF. CDR3 nucleotide sequence: TGTGCCAGCACCCCCGACAGTGGAGAGACCCAGTACTTC.

The gene calls are TRBV7-9 and TRBJ1-2, with 8 nucleotides matching TRBD1. V shed 2 bases, J shed 4 bases, and the junction held 18 bases outside the gene matches. The CDR3 is made up of 19 amino acids. Germline CDR1 SEHNR, CDR2 FQNEAQ (reference sequence). As DNA, the CDR3 is TGTGCCAGCAGCTTACCCAACCCACCGGACAGGGCCGGGGCCTATGGCTACACCTTC. As protein: CASSLPNPPDRAGAYGYTF.

This chain uses TRBV10-2 with TRBJ1-1, with D possibly matching TRBD1 (6 bases). This CDR3 is built from 14 residues. CDR1 and CDR2 from the germline V gene are WSHSY and SAAADI. V lost 6 bases to trimming and J lost 8 bases, with 19 bases between them. DNA for the CDR3: TGCGCCAGCAGCGGGACCAACAGGGCGCCGGAAGCTTTCTTT. Translation: CASSGTNRAPEAFF.

This clone was found a few times. V and J are TRBV27 and TRBJ2-1; 13 bases agree with TRBD2. The ends lost 7 bases at V and 4 bases at J; junction bases unmatched: 4. This CDR3 region has 15 residues. Per germline, CDR1 MNHEY and CDR2 SMNVEV (reference sequence). Here the CDR3 DNA reads TGTGCCAGCAAGGTACTAGCGGGGGGGTACAATGAGCAGTTCTTC. As protein: CASKVLAGGYNEQFF.

The J gene is TRBJ2-5, the V gene TRBV27; D not resolved. Trimming stripped 5 bases from V and 1 base from J, with 11 bases between. The CDR3 has 14 amino acids. Looked up from germline, CDR1 is MNHEY and CDR2 is SMNVEV (reference sequence). CDR3 sequence: CASSPVRTQETQYF. The CDR3 region has the DNA TGTGCCAGCAGTCCAGTCAGGACCCAAGAGACCCAGTACTTC.

This chain links TRBV6-5 with TRBJ2-5, with D maybe TRBD1 (5 bases). This CDR3 is 14 amino acids long. The germline V gene has CDR1 MNHEY and CDR2 SVGAGI. V lost 4 bases and J lost 4, with 13 bases in between. For the CDR3, the DNA is TGTGCCAGCAGTTTTCAGGGTTCGGGAGAGACCCAGTACTTC. It codes for CASSFQGSGETQYF.

This clone was recorded once. The chain recombines TRBV21-1 with TRBJ2-1. TRBV21-1 is assigned pseudogene status. CDR3 size: 10 residues. The CDR3 loop is CASFKNEQFF. In DNA, the CDR3 is TGTGCCAGTTTTAAGAATGAGCAGTTCTTC.

The chain uses TRBV9 and TRBJ1-1; 8 positions match TRBD1. V trimming: 6 bases; J trimming: 1 base; junction bases outside the gene matches: 8. The CDR3 extends over 15 amino acids. Germline loops: CDR1 SGDLS, CDR2 YYNGEE. CDR3 nucleotides: TGTGCCAGCAACCGACAGGGGCTATCGAACACTGAAGCTTTCTTT. Protein sequence: CASNRQGLSNTEAFF.

This clone was counted a few times. The rearrangement links TRBV6-6 to TRBJ2-2; no clear D gene. The V gene's germline CDR1 is MNHNY and CDR2 SVGAGI (reference sequence). The V end was cut by 4 bases, the J end by 4 bases, with 4 bases between. This CDR3 contains 12 residues. The CDR3, as DNA: TGTGCCAGCAGTTTCATCACCGGGGAGCTGTTTTTT. Translating gives CASSFITGELFF.

V is TRBV27 and J is TRBJ1-5, with D maybe TRBD1 (6 bases). Germline assignment: CDR1 MNHEY and CDR2 SMNVEV (reference sequence). The CDR3 loop spans 16 amino acids. V lost 6 bases and J 4 bases, leaving 19 bases between the germline ends. CDR3 DNA: TGTGCCAGCAGGGGTACCGGGCCAGGGGCTAATCAGCCCCAGCATTTT. Protein: CASRGTGPGANQPQHF.

V gene TRBV27 combines with J gene TRBJ1-4; the D gene is possibly TRBD1 (5 bases). V was shortened by 3 bases and J by 5 bases, with 13 bases between the two germline ends. Germline loops: CDR1 MNHEY, CDR2 SMNVEV (reference sequence). CDR3 length equals 15 residues. The CDR3 DNA follows: TGTGCCAGCAGTTTCGGGAGACAGACAAATGAAAAACTGTTTTTT. It encodes CASSFGRQTNEKLFF.